What follows describes a single T cell receptor beta chain. Its target is not known. The data were taken from a study of T cells after yellow fever vaccination. Study-level findings and limits: A large majority of primary-vaccination clones showed up again after the booster (approximately 96% CD4, 75% to 90% CD8).

TCRdb called the 5' RACE reads again in MiXCR, with one record for every CDR3 protein. Among roughly 520,000 distinct CDR3 sequences listed, about a fifth were seen once. With V trimmed by 5 bases and J by 7 bases, 9 bases remained unmatched. In germline, CDR1 is SEHNR, CDR2 FQNEAQ (reference sequence). The CDR3 is 14 residues long. Source: PBMCs, taken less than 25 days after the first yellow fever vaccination. The rearrangement joins TRBV7-9 to TRBJ2-5, with 8 nucleotides matching TRBD1. The receptor comes from a young man who received the YFV17D yellow fever vaccine. The CDR3 DNA reads TGTGCCAGCAGCGCGGGGACAGGAGGGGTGACCCAGTACTTC. This sequence encodes CASSAGTGGVTQYF. The whole variable domain, filled in from reference TRBV7-9 and TRBJ2-5, reads DTGVSQNPRHKITKRGQNVTFRCDPISEHNRLYWYRQTLGQGPEFLTYFQNEAQLEKSRLLSDRFSAERPKGSFSTLEIQRTEQGDSAMYLCASSAGTGGVTQYFGPGTRLLVL.